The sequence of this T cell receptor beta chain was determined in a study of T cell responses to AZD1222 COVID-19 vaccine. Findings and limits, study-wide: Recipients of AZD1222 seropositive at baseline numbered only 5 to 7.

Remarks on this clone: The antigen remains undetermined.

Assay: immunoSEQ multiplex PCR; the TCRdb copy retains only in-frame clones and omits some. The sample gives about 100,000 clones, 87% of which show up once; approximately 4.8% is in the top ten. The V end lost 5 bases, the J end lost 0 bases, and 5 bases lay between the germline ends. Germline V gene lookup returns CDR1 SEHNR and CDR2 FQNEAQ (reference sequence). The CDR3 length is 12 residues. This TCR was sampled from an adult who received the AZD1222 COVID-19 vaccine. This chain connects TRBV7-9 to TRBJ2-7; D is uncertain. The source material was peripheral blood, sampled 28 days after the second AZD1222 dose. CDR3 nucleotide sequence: TGTGCCAGCAGCACCGGCTCCTACGAGCAGTACTTC. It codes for CASSTGSYEQYF.